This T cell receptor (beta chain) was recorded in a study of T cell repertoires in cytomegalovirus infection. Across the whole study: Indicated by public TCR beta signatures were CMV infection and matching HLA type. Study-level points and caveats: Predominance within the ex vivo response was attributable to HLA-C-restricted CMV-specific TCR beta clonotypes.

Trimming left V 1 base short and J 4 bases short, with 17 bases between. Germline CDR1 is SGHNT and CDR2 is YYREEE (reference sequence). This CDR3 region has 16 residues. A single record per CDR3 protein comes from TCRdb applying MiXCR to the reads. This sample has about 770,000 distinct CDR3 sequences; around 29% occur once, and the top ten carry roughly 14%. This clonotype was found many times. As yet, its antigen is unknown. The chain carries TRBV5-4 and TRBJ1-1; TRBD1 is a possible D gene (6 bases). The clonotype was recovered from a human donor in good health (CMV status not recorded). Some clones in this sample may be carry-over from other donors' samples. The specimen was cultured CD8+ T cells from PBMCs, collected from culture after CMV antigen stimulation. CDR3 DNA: TGTGCCAGCAGCTTGTACCCAGGGGAAAAGATCACTGAAGCTTTCTTT. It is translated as CASSLYPGEKITEAFF.